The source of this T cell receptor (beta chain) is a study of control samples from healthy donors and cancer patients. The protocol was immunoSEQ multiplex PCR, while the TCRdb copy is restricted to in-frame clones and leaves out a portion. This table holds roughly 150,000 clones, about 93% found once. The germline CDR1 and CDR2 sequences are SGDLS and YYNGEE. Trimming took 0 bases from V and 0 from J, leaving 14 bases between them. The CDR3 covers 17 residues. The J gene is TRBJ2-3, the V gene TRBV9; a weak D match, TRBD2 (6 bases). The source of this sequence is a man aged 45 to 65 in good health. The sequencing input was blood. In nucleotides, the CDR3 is TGTGCCAGCAGCGTAGGGGTTAGCGGATCTAGCACAGATACGCAGTATTTT. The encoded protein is CASSVGVSGSSTDTQYF.